This T cell receptor beta chain stems from a study of glioma-infiltrating T cells. TCR alpha and beta CDR3 regions were amplified from RNA using iRepertoire nested multiplex PCR. For one-step reverse transcription and amplification, about 85-400 ng of tissue mRNA or PBMC total RNA was used. TCRdb ran MiXCR on the multiplex PCR reads and lists one entry per CDR3 protein. The sample yields 85,000 to 110,000 distinct CDR3 sequences, around 30% seen once. J gave up 0 bases and V 6 bases, and 12 bases lay outside the gene matches. The CDR3 has 19 residues. This clonotype was counted between two and nine times. The antigen is undetermined. General study points: Only very few CDR3 sequences appeared in both tissue and blood. Gliomas, especially low-grade, showed above-expected tissue-blood divergence; non-neoplastic patients showed below.

The rearrangement links TRBV12-3 or TRBV12-4 to TRBJ2-1, with 12 bases identical to TRBD2. Sequencing used glioma tissue, nonneoplastic brain tissue, or PBMCs (not recorded which). The receptor was isolated from a human donor with low-grade glioma or glioblastoma, undergoing nonglioma brain surgery, or in good health (not recorded which). CDR3 sequence: CASSQGASSGGASYNEQFF. The CDR3 bases are TGTGCCAGCAGCCAAGGGGCGTCTAGCGGGGGGGCCTCCTACAATGAGCAGTTCTTC.